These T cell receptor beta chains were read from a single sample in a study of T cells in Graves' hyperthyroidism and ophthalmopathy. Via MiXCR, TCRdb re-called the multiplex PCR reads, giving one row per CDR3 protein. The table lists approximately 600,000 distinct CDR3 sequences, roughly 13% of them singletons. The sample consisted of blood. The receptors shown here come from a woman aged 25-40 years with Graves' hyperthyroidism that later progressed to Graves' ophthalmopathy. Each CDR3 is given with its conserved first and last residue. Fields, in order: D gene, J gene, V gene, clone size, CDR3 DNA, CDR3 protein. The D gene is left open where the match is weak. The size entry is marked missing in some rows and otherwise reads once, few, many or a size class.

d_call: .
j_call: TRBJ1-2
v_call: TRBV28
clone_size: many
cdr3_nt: TGTGCCATCCAGCGGGGGGCGCGATTAAGTGGCTACACCTTC
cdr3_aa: CAIQRGARLSGYTF

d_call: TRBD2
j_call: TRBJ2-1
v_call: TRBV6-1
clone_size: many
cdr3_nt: TGTGCCAGCAGTCCTCTAGCGGGAGGGCTGAATGAGCAGTTCTTC
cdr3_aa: CASSPLAGGLNEQFF

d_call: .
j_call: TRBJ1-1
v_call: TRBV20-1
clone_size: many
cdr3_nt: TGCAGTGCTAGTCAGAGTGGGGACGGTGAAGCTTTCTTT
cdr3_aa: CSASQSGDGEAFF

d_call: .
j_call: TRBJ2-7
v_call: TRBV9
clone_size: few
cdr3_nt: TGTGCCAGCACCTGGGGAGAGAGCTCCTACGAGCAGTACTTC
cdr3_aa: CASTWGESSYEQYF

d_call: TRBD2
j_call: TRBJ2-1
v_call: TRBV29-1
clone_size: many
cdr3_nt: TGCAGCGTAGATCTAGCGGGAGTAACCTACAATGAGCAGTTCTTC
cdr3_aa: CSVDLAGVTYNEQFF

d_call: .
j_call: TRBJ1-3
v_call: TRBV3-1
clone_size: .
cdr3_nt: TGTGCCAGCAGCCAATACAGGTCCTCTGGAAACACCATATATTTT
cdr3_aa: CASSQYRSSGNTIYF

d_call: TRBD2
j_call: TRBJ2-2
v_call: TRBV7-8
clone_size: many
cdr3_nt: TGTGCCAGCAGCTTAGCGCAGGGACTAGCGGGAGGGTTCCTCACCGGGGAGCTGTTTTTT
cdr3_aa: CASSLAQGLAGGFLTGELFF

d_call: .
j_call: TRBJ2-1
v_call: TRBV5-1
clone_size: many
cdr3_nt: TGCGCCAGCAGCTCGAGGGGGGGGGTTAACACGAACAATGAGCAGTTCTTC
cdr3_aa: CASSSRGGVNTNNEQFF

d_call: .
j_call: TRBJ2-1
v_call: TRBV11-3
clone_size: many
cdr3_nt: TGTGCCAGCAGCAAAGGACTGGCGGAGACCGATGAGCAGTTCTTC
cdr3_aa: CASSKGLAETDEQFF

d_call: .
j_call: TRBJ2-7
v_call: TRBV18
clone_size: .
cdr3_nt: TGTGCCAGCTCACCGACCGGTATGGGGGCAAGGGTATACGAGCAGTACTTC
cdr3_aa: CASSPTGMGARVYEQYF

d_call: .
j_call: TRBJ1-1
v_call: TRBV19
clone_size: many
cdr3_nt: TGTGCCAGTAAAGGAAGTAGAGGGGACACTGAAGCTTTCTTT
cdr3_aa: CASKGSRGDTEAFF

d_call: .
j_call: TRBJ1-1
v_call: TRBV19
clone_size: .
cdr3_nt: TGTGCCAGTAGTATCTTGGGAGGCACTGAAGCTTTCTTT
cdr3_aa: CASSILGGTEAFF

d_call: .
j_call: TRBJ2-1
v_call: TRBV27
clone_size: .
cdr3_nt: TGTGCCAGCAGTCCCGACTGGAGTGAGCAGTTCTTC
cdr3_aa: CASSPDWSEQFF

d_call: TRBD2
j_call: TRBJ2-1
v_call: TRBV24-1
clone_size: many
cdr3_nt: TGTGCCACCAGTGGGACTAGCGGGAACTCCTACAATGAGCAGTTCTTC
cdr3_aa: CATSGTSGNSYNEQFF

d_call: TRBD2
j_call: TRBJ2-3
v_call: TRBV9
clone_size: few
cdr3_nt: TGTGCCAGCAGCGTAGGGACTAGCGGCAGATATACGCAGTATTTT
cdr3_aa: CASSVGTSGRYTQYF

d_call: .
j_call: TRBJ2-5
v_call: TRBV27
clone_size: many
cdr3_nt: TGTGCCAGCAGTGTCGGCCAAGAGACCCAGTACTTC
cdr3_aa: CASSVGQETQYF

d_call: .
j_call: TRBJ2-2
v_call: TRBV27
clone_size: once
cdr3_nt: TGTGCCAGCAGTTCCTGGCGCGGGACCCATTTGAACACCGGGGAGCTGTTTTTT
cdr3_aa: CASSSWRGTHLNTGELFF

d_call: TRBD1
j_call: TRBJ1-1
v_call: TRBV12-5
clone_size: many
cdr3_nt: TGTGCTAGTGGAACGACAGGGTCGAACACTGAAGCTTTCTTT
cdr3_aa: CASGTTGSNTEAFF

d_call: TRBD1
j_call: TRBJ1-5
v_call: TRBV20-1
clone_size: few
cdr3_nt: TGCAGTGCCGAACGGTTTCGACAGGGCATCTACGTCAATCAGCCCCAGCATTTT
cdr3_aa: CSAERFRQGIYVNQPQHF

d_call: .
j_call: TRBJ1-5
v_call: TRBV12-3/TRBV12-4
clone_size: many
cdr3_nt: TGTGCCAGCAGTTTAATGTGGGACGGCAATCAGCCCCAGCATTTT
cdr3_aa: CASSLMWDGNQPQHF

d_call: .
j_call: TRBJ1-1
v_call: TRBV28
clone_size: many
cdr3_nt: TGTGCCAGCAGCCTCCCGCCATCAGAAGGAGCTTTCTTT
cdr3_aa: CASSLPPSEGAFF

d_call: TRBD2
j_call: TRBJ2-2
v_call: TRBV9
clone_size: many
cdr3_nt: TGTGCCAGCAGCGTCCCCGGTAGTAGCGGGAGGGAGAACACCGGGGAGCTGTTTTTT
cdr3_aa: CASSVPGSSGRENTGELFF

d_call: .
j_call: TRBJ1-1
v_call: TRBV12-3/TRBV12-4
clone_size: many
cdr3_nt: TGTGCCAGCAGTTTACGTATACAGAATGAAGCTTTCTTT
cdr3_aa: CASSLRIQNEAFF

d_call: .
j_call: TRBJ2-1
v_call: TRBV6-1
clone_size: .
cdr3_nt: TGTGCCAGCAGTGATGCGACAAACTCCTACAATGAGCAGTTCTTC
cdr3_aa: CASSDATNSYNEQFF

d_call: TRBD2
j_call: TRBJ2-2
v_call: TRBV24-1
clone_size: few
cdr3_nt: TGTGCCACGGAGAAGCGGGGAGAAGGAACCGGGGAGCTGTTTTTT
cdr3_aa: CATEKRGEGTGELFF

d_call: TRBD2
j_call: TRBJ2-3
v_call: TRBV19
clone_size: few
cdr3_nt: TGTGCCAGTAGTATTGGGGGGGGTACAGATACGCAGTATTTT
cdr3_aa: CASSIGGGTDTQYF

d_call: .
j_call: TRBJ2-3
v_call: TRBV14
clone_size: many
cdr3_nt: TGTGCCAGCAGCTCAAGAGGCACAGATACGCAGTATTTT
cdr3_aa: CASSSRGTDTQYF

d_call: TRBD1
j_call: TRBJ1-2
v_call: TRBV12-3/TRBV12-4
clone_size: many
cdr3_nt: TGTGCCAGCAGAGAACAGGGGGCGGACTATGGCTACACCTTC
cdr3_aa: CASREQGADYGYTF

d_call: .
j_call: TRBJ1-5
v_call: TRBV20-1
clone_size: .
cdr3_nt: TGCAGTGCTATTTCTACGGAAGGGGCCAATCAGCCCCAGCATTTT
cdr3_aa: CSAISTEGANQPQHF

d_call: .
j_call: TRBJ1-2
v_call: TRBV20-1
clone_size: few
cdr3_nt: TGCAGTGCTAGTTTAAGCAGGGCGGACGGCTACACCTTC
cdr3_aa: CSASLSRADGYTF

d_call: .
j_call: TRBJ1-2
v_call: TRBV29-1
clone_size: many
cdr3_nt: TGCAGCGCTCTAACGGTTAACTATGGCTACACCTTC
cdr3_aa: CSALTVNYGYTF

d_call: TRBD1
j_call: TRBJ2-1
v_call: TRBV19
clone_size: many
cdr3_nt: TGTGCCAGTAGTACCGGGACAGACAATGAGCAGTTCTTC
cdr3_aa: CASSTGTDNEQFF

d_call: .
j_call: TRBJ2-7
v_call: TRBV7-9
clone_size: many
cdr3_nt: TGTGCCAGCATGGGACGTCCGTCGCACGAGCAGTACTTC
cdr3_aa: CASMGRPSHEQYF

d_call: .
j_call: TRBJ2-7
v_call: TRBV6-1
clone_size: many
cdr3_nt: TGTGCCAGCAGTTCCGGGACGAGGAGGATAAATGGAGAGCAGTACTTC
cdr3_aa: CASSSGTRRINGEQYF

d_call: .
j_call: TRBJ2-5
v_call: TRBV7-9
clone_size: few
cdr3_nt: TGTACCAGCAGCGTGGAGCAAGAGACCCAGTACTTC
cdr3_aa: CTSSVEQETQYF

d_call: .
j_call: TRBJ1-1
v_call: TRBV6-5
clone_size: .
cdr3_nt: TGTGCCAGCAGTTATCAGAGGAACACTGAAGCTTTCTTT
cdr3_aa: CASSYQRNTEAFF

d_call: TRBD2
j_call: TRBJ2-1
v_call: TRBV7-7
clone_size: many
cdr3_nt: TGTGCTAGCAGCTTAGCGCCGGGGGGCAATGAGCAGTTCTTC
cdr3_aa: CASSLAPGGNEQFF

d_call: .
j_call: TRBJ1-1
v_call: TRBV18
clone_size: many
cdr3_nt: TGTGCCACCGCACGAGGACTGGGACGGGCTAACACTGAAGCTTTCTTT
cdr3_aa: CATARGLGRANTEAFF

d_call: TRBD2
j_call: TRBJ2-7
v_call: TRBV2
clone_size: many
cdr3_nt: TGTGCCAGCAGTGAAGTAGCGGGAGTGGACGAGCAGTACTTC
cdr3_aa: CASSEVAGVDEQYF

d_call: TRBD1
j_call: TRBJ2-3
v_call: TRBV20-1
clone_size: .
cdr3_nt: TGCAGTACCCTGAGACAGGGGGGCACAGATACGCAGTATTTT
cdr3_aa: CSTLRQGGTDTQYF

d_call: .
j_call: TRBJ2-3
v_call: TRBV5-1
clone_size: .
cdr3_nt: TGCGCCAGCAGCTTGGGGGTTGCGGAGCCGGCCACAGATACGCAGTATTTT
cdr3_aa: CASSLGVAEPATDTQYF